This is a list of T cell receptor beta chains from one sample in a study of CD8 T cells in Susac syndrome. TCRdb processed the immunoSEQ multiplex PCR reads anew with MiXCR; each CDR3 protein has one entry. The data show about 120,000 distinct CDR3 sequences, roughly 94% seen once. Input material: CD8+ T cells from PBMCs. These TCRs come from a human donor with Susac syndrome. CDR3s include the opening cysteine and the closing phenylalanine or tryptophan. The D gene is left open where the match is weak. Expanded clones get a size class; other rows say once, few or many, or leave the size out.

D gene: TRBD2
clone size: NA
V gene: TRBV7-9
J gene: TRBJ2-1
CDR3 protein: CASNLGTSLFF
CDR3 DNA: TGTGCCAGCAACCTCGGGACTAGTCTGTTCTTC

D gene: NA
clone size: NA
V gene: TRBV29-1
J gene: TRBJ1-2
CDR3 protein: CSAPDFHYGYTF
CDR3 DNA: TGCAGCGCCCCGGACTTCCACTATGGCTACACCTTC

D gene: NA
clone size: NA
V gene: TRBV20-1
J gene: TRBJ1-5
CDR3 protein: CSASDALIQPQHF
CDR3 DNA: TGCAGTGCTAGTGATGCCCTCATTCAGCCCCAGCATTTT

D gene: NA
clone size: NA
V gene: TRBV7-9
J gene: TRBJ2-7
CDR3 protein: CASSLEEAGWYEQYF
CDR3 DNA: TGTGCCAGCAGCTTAGAGGAGGCAGGCTGGTACGAGCAGTACTTC

D gene: TRBD1
clone size: NA
V gene: TRBV13
J gene: TRBJ2-5
CDR3 protein: CASSSAEWDRKETQYF
CDR3 DNA: TGTGCCAGCAGCTCCGCGGAATGGGACAGAAAAGAGACCCAGTACTTC

D gene: NA
clone size: once
V gene: TRBV9
J gene: TRBJ2-3
CDR3 protein: CASSVRMVGGDTQYF
CDR3 DNA: TGTGCCAGCAGCGTAAGGATGGTAGGAGGGGATACGCAGTATTTT

D gene: NA
clone size: NA
V gene: TRBV25-1
J gene: TRBJ2-7
CDR3 protein: CASGGDSYYEQYF
CDR3 DNA: TGTGCCAGCGGGGGGGACAGTTACTACGAGCAGTACTTC

D gene: NA
clone size: NA
V gene: TRBV6-1
J gene: TRBJ1-6
CDR3 protein: CASSPSGTLFGSPLHF
CDR3 DNA: TGTGCCAGCAGCCCGTCCGGGACACTTTTTGGTTCACCCCTCCACTTT

D gene: TRBD1
clone size: NA
V gene: TRBV19
J gene: TRBJ2-1
CDR3 protein: CASSIRDREWDEQFF
CDR3 DNA: TGTGCCAGTAGTATCCGGGACAGGGAGTGGGATGAGCAGTTCTTC

D gene: NA
clone size: NA
V gene: TRBV27
J gene: TRBJ1-6
CDR3 protein: CASSPGMEVNNSPLHF
CDR3 DNA: TGTGCCAGCAGTCCAGGGATGGAGGTCAATAATTCACCCCTCCACTTT

D gene: TRBD1
clone size: once
V gene: TRBV29-1
J gene: TRBJ1-2
CDR3 protein: CSVKPGQGFGYTF
CDR3 DNA: TGCAGCGTTAAGCCGGGACAGGGCTTCGGCTACACCTTC

D gene: NA
clone size: once
V gene: TRBV7-2
J gene: TRBJ1-5
CDR3 protein: CASSPGGPQHF
CDR3 DNA: TGTGCCAGCAGCCCGGGGGGGCCCCAGCATTTT

D gene: TRBD1
clone size: NA
V gene: TRBV24-1
J gene: TRBJ2-2
CDR3 protein: CATSDPRDRDTGELFF
CDR3 DNA: TGTGCCACCAGTGATCCCCGGGACAGGGACACCGGGGAGCTGTTTTTT

D gene: NA
clone size: NA
V gene: TRBV5-1
J gene: TRBJ2-6
CDR3 protein: CASRYRQGGLSGANVLTF
CDR3 DNA: TGCGCCAGCAGATACCGACAGGGAGGCCTCTCTGGGGCCAACGTCCTGACTTTC

D gene: NA
clone size: NA
V gene: TRBV30
J gene: TRBJ1-1
CDR3 protein: CAWSEQGFWRGNTEAFF
CDR3 DNA: TGTGCCTGGAGTGAACAGGGTTTCTGGAGAGGGAACACTGAAGCTTTCTTT

D gene: NA
clone size: NA
V gene: TRBV18
J gene: TRBJ1-5
CDR3 protein: CASSPLAGYSNQPQHF
CDR3 DNA: TGTGCCAGCTCACCACTAGCAGGGTATAGCAATCAGCCCCAGCATTTT

D gene: TRBD1
clone size: NA
V gene: TRBV7-9
J gene: TRBJ2-7
CDR3 protein: CASSSPTTGNAYEQYF
CDR3 DNA: TGTGCCAGCAGCTCGCCCACGACAGGGAATGCCTACGAGCAGTACTTC

D gene: NA
clone size: NA
V gene: TRBV30
J gene: TRBJ1-3
CDR3 protein: CAWSLYVGAGNTIYF
CDR3 DNA: TGTGCCTGGAGTTTGTATGTTGGGGCTGGAAACACCATATATTTT

D gene: TRBD2
clone size: NA
V gene: TRBV20-1
J gene: TRBJ2-5
CDR3 protein: CSARARLPSGGQETQYF
CDR3 DNA: TGCAGTGCTAGAGCCAGATTGCCTAGCGGGGGGCAAGAGACCCAGTACTTC

D gene: NA
clone size: NA
V gene: TRBV25-1
J gene: TRBJ1-6
CDR3 protein: CASSAPGTSPLHF
CDR3 DNA: TGTGCCAGCAGTGCTCCAGGGACTTCACCCCTCCACTTT

D gene: NA
clone size: NA
V gene: TRBV6-1
J gene: TRBJ1-6
CDR3 protein: CASSELETRGHNSPLHF
CDR3 DNA: TGTGCCAGCAGTGAACTTGAAACAAGGGGTCACAATTCACCCCTCCACTTT

D gene: NA
clone size: NA
V gene: TRBV20-1
J gene: TRBJ1-2
CDR3 protein: CSASSVTNYGYTF
CDR3 DNA: TGCAGTGCTAGTTCGGTGACTAACTATGGCTACACCTTC

D gene: NA
clone size: once
V gene: TRBV15
J gene: TRBJ1-5
CDR3 protein: CATSRDGNQPQHF
CDR3 DNA: TGTGCCACCAGCAGGGACGGCAATCAGCCCCAGCATTTT

D gene: TRBD2
clone size: once
V gene: TRBV20-1
J gene: TRBJ2-7
CDR3 protein: CSARGTSHAYEQYF
CDR3 DNA: TGCAGTGCTAGAGGGACTAGTCACGCCTACGAGCAGTACTTC

D gene: NA
clone size: few
V gene: TRBV20-1
J gene: TRBJ2-7
CDR3 protein: CSASVGAYEQYF
CDR3 DNA: TGCAGTGCTAGCGTGGGGGCCTACGAGCAGTACTTC

D gene: NA
clone size: NA
V gene: TRBV15
J gene: TRBJ2-7
CDR3 protein: CATSSGVQPYEQYF
CDR3 DNA: TGTGCCACCTCCTCAGGGGTCCAACCCTACGAGCAGTACTTC

D gene: NA
clone size: NA
V gene: TRBV25-1
J gene: TRBJ1-4
CDR3 protein: CASSEHRVEEKLFF
CDR3 DNA: TGTGCCAGCAGTGAGCACAGGGTGGAGGAAAAACTGTTTTTT

D gene: TRBD1
clone size: NA
V gene: TRBV18
J gene: TRBJ2-7
CDR3 protein: CASSPLDRGRDEQYF
CDR3 DNA: TGTGCCAGCTCACCACTGGACAGGGGGCGTGACGAGCAGTACTTC

D gene: NA
clone size: NA
V gene: TRBV7-8
J gene: TRBJ2-2
CDR3 protein: CASSLAGATGELFF
CDR3 DNA: TGTGCCAGCAGCTTGGCCGGGGCCACCGGGGAGCTGTTTTTT

D gene: TRBD2
clone size: NA
V gene: TRBV4-1
J gene: TRBJ2-1
CDR3 protein: CASSQPGLAGGPRSYNEQFF
CDR3 DNA: TGCGCCAGCAGCCAACCCGGACTAGCGGGGGGGCCCCGGTCCTACAATGAGCAGTTCTTC

D gene: TRBD2
clone size: once
V gene: TRBV7-9
J gene: TRBJ2-1
CDR3 protein: CASSLWPSGGRFYNEQFF
CDR3 DNA: TGTGCCAGCAGCTTATGGCCTAGCGGGGGGAGATTCTACAATGAGCAGTTCTTC

D gene: NA
clone size: NA
V gene: TRBV11-3
J gene: TRBJ2-7
CDR3 protein: CASSRANSYEQYF
CDR3 DNA: TGTGCCAGCAGCAGGGCCAACTCCTACGAGCAGTACTTC

D gene: NA
clone size: NA
V gene: TRBV9
J gene: TRBJ1-2
CDR3 protein: CASSVRGVYGYTF
CDR3 DNA: TGTGCCAGCAGCGTTAGGGGTGTCTATGGCTACACCTTC

D gene: TRBD2
clone size: NA
V gene: TRBV24-1
J gene: TRBJ2-4
CDR3 protein: CATSADGTSVLAKNIQYF
CDR3 DNA: TGTGCCACTAGTGCCGATGGGACTAGCGTACTAGCCAAAAACATTCAGTACTTC

D gene: NA
clone size: NA
V gene: TRBV12-5
J gene: TRBJ2-5
CDR3 protein: CASGPSIQETQYF
CDR3 DNA: TGTGCTAGTGGTCCATCTATCCAAGAGACCCAGTACTTC

D gene: TRBD2
clone size: once
V gene: TRBV6-2/TRBV6-3
J gene: TRBJ2-1
CDR3 protein: CASSYSGTSGNEQFF
CDR3 DNA: TGTGCCAGCAGTTACTCGGGGACTAGCGGGAATGAGCAGTTCTTC

D gene: NA
clone size: once
V gene: TRBV29-1
J gene: TRBJ1-2
CDR3 protein: CSVRGSYGYTF
CDR3 DNA: TGCAGCGTGCGAGGCAGCTATGGCTACACCTTC

D gene: NA
clone size: NA
V gene: TRBV9
J gene: TRBJ2-2
CDR3 protein: CASSDPGELFF
CDR3 DNA: TGTGCCAGCAGCGATCCCGGGGAGCTGTTTTTT

D gene: NA
clone size: NA
V gene: TRBV20-1
J gene: TRBJ1-6
CDR3 protein: CSAPRGESSYNSPLHF
CDR3 DNA: TGCAGTGCTCCCAGGGGCGAGAGCTCCTATAATTCACCCCTCCACTTT

D gene: NA
clone size: NA
V gene: TRBV9
J gene: TRBJ1-5
CDR3 protein: CASSVGGSPNQPQHF
CDR3 DNA: TGTGCCAGCAGCGTAGGCGGCAGTCCCAATCAGCCCCAGCATTTT

D gene: TRBD1
clone size: NA
V gene: TRBV10-3
J gene: TRBJ1-6
CDR3 protein: CAISERDRQANSPLHF
CDR3 DNA: TGTGCCATCAGTGAGAGGGACAGGCAAGCAAATTCACCCCTCCACTTT

D gene: NA
clone size: NA
V gene: TRBV24-1
J gene: TRBJ2-2
CDR3 protein: CATSDGRSTGELFF
CDR3 DNA: TGTGCCACCAGTGATGGCAGGTCCACCGGGGAGCTGTTTTTT

D gene: NA
clone size: NA
V gene: TRBV2
J gene: TRBJ2-3
CDR3 protein: CASSDARVQYF
CDR3 DNA: TGTGCCAGCAGTGATGCCAGGGTGCAGTATTTT

D gene: NA
clone size: NA
V gene: TRBV4-1
J gene: TRBJ2-3
CDR3 protein: CASSLKGVDTQYF
CDR3 DNA: TGCGCCAGCAGCCTAAAGGGAGTAGATACGCAGTATTTT

D gene: NA
clone size: NA
V gene: TRBV29-1
J gene: TRBJ2-5
CDR3 protein: CSANRGHGVETQYF
CDR3 DNA: TGCAGCGCTAACCGGGGCCACGGGGTTGAGACCCAGTACTTC

D gene: NA
clone size: NA
V gene: TRBV27
J gene: TRBJ2-7
CDR3 protein: CASSLSMGNEQYF
CDR3 DNA: TGTGCCAGCAGTTTATCGATGGGCAACGAGCAGTACTTC

D gene: NA
clone size: once
V gene: TRBV9
J gene: TRBJ2-3
CDR3 protein: CASSVDGVSTDTQYF
CDR3 DNA: TGTGCCAGCAGCGTAGACGGGGTGTCCACAGATACGCAGTATTTT

D gene: TRBD2
clone size: once
V gene: TRBV14
J gene: TRBJ2-5
CDR3 protein: CASSQTSGGLGTQYF
CDR3 DNA: TGTGCCAGCAGCCAGACTAGCGGGGGGCTCGGGACCCAGTACTTC

D gene: NA
clone size: NA
V gene: TRBV27
J gene: TRBJ2-5
CDR3 protein: CASGSWTAVKGETQYF
CDR3 DNA: TGTGCCAGCGGTTCCTGGACAGCCGTAAAAGGGGAGACCCAGTACTTC

D gene: NA
clone size: once
V gene: TRBV9
J gene: TRBJ2-1
CDR3 protein: CASSVGGIYNEQFF
CDR3 DNA: TGTGCCAGCAGCGTAGGAGGGATCTACAATGAGCAGTTCTTC